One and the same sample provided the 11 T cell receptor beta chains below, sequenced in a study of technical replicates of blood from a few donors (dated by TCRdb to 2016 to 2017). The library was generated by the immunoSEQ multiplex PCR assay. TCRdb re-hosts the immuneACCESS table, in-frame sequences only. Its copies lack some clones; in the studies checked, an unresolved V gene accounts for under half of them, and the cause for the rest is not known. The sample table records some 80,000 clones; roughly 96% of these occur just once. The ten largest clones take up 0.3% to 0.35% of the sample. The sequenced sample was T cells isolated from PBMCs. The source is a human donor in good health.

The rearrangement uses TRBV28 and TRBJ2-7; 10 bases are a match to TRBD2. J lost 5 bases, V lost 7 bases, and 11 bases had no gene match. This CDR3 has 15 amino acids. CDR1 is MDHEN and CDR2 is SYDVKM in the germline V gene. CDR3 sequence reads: CASTLSLAGRNEQYF. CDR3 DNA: TGTGCCAGCACCCTATCACTAGCGGGAAGGAACGAGCAGTACTTC.

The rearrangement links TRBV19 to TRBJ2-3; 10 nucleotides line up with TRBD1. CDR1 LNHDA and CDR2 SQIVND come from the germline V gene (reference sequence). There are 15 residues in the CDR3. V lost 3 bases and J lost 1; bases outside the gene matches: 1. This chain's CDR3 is CASSIGTGGTDTQYF. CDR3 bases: TGTGCCAGTAGTATCGGGACAGGGGGCACAGATACGCAGTATTTT.

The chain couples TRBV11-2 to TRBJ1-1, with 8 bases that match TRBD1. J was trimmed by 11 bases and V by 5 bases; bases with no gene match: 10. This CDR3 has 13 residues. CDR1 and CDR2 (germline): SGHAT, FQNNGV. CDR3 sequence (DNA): TGTGCCAGCAGCCCGGGGACAGGCTCCTGGGCTTTCTTT. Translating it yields CASSPGTGSWAFF.

This chain's CDR3 is CASGRAPDSEQYF. CDR3 DNA: TGTGCTAGTGGCCGTGCCCCGGACTCCGAGCAGTACTTC. The V gene is TRBV12-5, the J gene TRBJ2-7, with D perhaps matching TRBD2 (5 bases). The length of the CDR3 is 13 residues. Germline CDR1 is LGHNT and CDR2 is FRNRAP. Between the trimmed V and J ends, which lost 6 bases and 6 bases, there was a span of 15 bases. The entire variable domain, with the rest obtained from reference TRBV12-5 and TRBJ2-7, is as follows: DARVTQTPRHKVTEMGQEVTMRCQPILGHNTVFWYRQTMMQGLELLAYFRNRAPLDDSGMPKDRFSAEMPDATLATLKIQPSEPRDSAVYFCASGRAPDSEQYFGPGTRLTVT.

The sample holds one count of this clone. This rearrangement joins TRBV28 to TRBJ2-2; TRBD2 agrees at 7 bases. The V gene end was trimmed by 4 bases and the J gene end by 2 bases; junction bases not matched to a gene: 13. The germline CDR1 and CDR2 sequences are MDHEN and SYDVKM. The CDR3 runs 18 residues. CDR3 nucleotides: TGTGCCAGCAGTTACAGGCGCGGGCTAGCGGACAACACCGGGGAGCTGTTTTTT. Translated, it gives CASSYRRGLADNTGELFF.

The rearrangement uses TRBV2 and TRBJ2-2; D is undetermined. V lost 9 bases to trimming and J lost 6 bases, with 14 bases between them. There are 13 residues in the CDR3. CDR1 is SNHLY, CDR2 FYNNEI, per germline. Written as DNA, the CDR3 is TGTGCCAGTAAGAGACTCGAAGCCGGGGAGCTGTTTTTT. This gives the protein CASKRLEAGELFF.

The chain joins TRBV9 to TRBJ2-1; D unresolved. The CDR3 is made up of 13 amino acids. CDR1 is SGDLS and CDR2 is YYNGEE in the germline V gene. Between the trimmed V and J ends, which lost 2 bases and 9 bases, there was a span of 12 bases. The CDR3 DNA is TGTGCCAGCAGCGTTGAAGTAGCCGGTGAGCAGTTCTTC. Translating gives CASSVEVAGEQFF.

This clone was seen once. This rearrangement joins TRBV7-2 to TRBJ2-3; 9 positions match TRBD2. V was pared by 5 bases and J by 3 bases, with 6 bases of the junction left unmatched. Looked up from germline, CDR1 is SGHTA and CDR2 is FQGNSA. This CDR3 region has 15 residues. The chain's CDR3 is CASSTAGGRTDTQYF. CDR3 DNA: TGTGCCAGCAGCACAGCGGGAGGTAGGACAGATACGCAGTATTTT.

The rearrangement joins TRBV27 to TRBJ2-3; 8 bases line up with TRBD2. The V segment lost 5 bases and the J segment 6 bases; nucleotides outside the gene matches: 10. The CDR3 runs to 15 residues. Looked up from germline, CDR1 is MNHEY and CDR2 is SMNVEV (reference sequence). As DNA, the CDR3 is TGTGCCAGCAGTCCTCAGCGGGAGATCTTCGATACGCAGTATTTT. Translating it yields CASSPQREIFDTQYF.

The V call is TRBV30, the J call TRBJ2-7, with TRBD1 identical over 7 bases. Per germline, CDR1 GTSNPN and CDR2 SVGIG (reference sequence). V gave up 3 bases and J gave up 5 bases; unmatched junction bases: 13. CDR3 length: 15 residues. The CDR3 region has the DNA TGTGCCTGGAGCCAGATGACAGGGTCTTTCGACGAGCAGTACTTC. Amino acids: CAWSQMTGSFDEQYF.

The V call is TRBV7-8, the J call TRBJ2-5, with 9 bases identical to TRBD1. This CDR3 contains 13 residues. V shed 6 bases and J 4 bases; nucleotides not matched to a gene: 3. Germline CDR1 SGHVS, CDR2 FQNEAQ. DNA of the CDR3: TGTGCCAGCAGGGGACAGGGTGGAGAGACCCAGTACTTC. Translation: CASRGQGGETQYF.